This is a list of T cell receptor beta chains from one sample in a study of early T cells in non-severe SARS-CoV-2 infection. TCRdb called the 5' RACE reads again in MiXCR, with one record for every CDR3 protein. The data hold fewer than 85,000 distinct CDR3 sequences, with around 11% observed a single time. The starting material was whole blood, obtained at baseline. These receptors were collected from an adult who was a healthcare worker with PCR-confirmed SARS-CoV-2 infection or an uninfected control (not recorded which). Each CDR3 is given with its conserved first and last residue. The order of the fields is V gene, J gene, D gene, clone size, CDR3 protein, CDR3 DNA. A D gene is named only where the DNA matches it firmly. Size tells how often a clone was seen (once, few, many) or the class of an expanded clone, and some rows leave it out.

>TRBV7-2|TRBJ1-1|TRBD1|few
CASSSSPGTGGLNTEAFF
TGTGCCAGCAGCTCCTCCCCTGGGACAGGGGGGCTGAACACTGAAGCTTTCTTT
>TRBV5-3|TRBJ1-6|-|-
CARSTNPGQRANSPLHF
TGTGCCAGAAGCACCAACCCCGGACAGCGGGCTAATTCACCCCTCCACTTT
>TRBV28|TRBJ2-2|-|many
CASSFLQGSGELFF
TGTGCCAGCAGTTTCCTGCAGGGATCCGGGGAGCTGTTTTTT
>TRBV29-1|TRBJ1-1|-|few
CSAGGLPRTEAFF
TGCAGCGCTGGGGGACTTCCCCGCACTGAAGCTTTCTTT
>TRBV10-3|TRBJ2-3|TRBD1|many
CAITPGQGDTDTQYF
TGTGCCATCACCCCCGGCCAGGGGGACACAGATACGCAGTATTTT
>TRBV7-2|TRBJ1-3|-|-
CASSLREAGNTIYF
TGTGCCAGCAGCTTAAGAGAGGCTGGAAACACCATATATTTT
>TRBV11-2|TRBJ1-5|-|-
CASSVGRNNQPQHF
TGTGCCAGCAGCGTTGGACGGAACAATCAGCCCCAGCATTTT
>TRBV20-1|TRBJ2-1|-|many
CSAREPIDRSNHNEQFF
TGCAGTGCTAGAGAACCGATAGACAGGTCTAATCACAATGAGCAGTTCTTC
>TRBV7-9|TRBJ1-2|-|-
CASSLEMGRTGYTF
TGTGCCAGCAGCTTAGAAATGGGCCGAACGGGCTACACCTTC
>TRBV7-9|TRBJ1-2|-|-
CASSFSTELYGYTF
TGTGCCAGCAGCTTCTCGACAGAACTCTATGGCTACACCTTC